The 5 T cell receptor beta chains reported below all come from one sample, sequenced in a study of response to subunit inactivated influenza vaccine. TCRdb called the RT-PCR reads again in MiXCR, with one record for every CDR3 protein. The sample consists of fewer than 350,000 distinct CDR3 sequences, about a fifth of them appearing once. The source was PBMCs from blood, collected approximately 20 months after vaccination. These receptors all come from a man aged 50 to 69 who received an inactivated influenza vaccine.

This clonotype was seen a handful of times. The V call is TRBV5-4, the J call TRBJ2-5; 7 bases agree with TRBD2. V shed 0 bases and J 5 bases; nucleotides not matched to a gene: 7. Germline V gives CDR1 SGHNT, CDR2 YYREEE (reference sequence). The CDR3 totals 15 residues. The CDR3 nucleotides read TGTGCCAGCAGCTTGGCCGGAGCGGGGAGTGAGACCCAGTACTTC. Its translation is CASSLAGAGSETQYF.

In its sample, this clonotype was seen a few times. V gene TRBV20-1 combines with J gene TRBJ1-1; D not resolved. V lost 6 bases, J lost 1 base, and 18 bases lay in between. The V gene's germline CDR1 is DFQATT and CDR2 SNEGSKA (reference sequence). The CDR3 runs 15 residues. This CDR3 is CSANPNRVQNTEAFF. The CDR3 DNA reads as TGCAGTGCCAACCCTAATCGAGTGCAGAACACTGAAGCTTTCTTT.

V and J are TRBV5-1 and TRBJ2-1, with D uncertain. The V gene's germline CDR1 is SGHRS and CDR2 YFSETQ. This CDR3 spans 13 amino acids. Trimming took off 3 bases at V and 5 bases at J, with 9 bases between the two ends. In DNA form, the CDR3 reads TGCGCCAGCAGCTACGGACGGAACAATGAGCAGTTCTTC. Protein sequence: CASSYGRNNEQFF.

The chain is built from TRBV20-1 and TRBJ2-3; D may correspond to TRBD1 or TRBD2 (6 bases each). CDR1 DFQATT and CDR2 SNEGSKA come from the germline V gene (reference sequence). This CDR3 is built from 13 residues. Trimming left V 5 bases short and J 11 bases short, with 20 bases between. The CDR3 DNA reads as TGCAGTGCTCCCCGACAGGAGCGGGCCCAGCAGTATTTT. Protein: CSAPRQERAQQYF.

With regard to this clonotype: One end of the junction is discordant with germline, which a read error may explain. The rearrangement joins TRBV7-2 to TRBJ2-2; either TRBD1 or TRBD2 may supply D (5 bases each). The CDR3 extends over 15 amino acids. CDR1 and CDR2 (germline): SGHTA, FQGNSA. The CDR3 DNA reads TGTGCCAGCAGCTTAGAGGGGACGAACACCGGGGAGCTGTTATTT. This codes for CASSLEGTNTGELLF.